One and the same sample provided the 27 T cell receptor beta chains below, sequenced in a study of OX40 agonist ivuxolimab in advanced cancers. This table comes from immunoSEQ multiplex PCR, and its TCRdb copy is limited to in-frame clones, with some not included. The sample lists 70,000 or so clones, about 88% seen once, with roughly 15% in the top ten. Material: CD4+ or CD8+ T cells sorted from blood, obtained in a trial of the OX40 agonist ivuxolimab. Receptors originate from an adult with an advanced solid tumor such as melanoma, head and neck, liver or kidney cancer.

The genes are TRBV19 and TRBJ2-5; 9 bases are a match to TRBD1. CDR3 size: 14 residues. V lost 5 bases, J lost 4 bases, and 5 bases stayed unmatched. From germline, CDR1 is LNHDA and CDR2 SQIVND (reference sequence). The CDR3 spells CASSPRTGAETQYF. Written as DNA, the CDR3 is TGTGCCAGTAGTCCCCGGACAGGGGCAGAGACCCAGTACTTC. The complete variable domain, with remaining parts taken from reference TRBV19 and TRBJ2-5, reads DGGITQSPKYLFRKEGQNVTLSCEQNLNHDAMYWYRQDPGQGLRLIYYSQIVNDFQKGDIAEGYSVSREKKESFPLTVTSAQKNPTAFYLCASSPRTGAETQYFGPGTRLLVL.

CDR3: CASSSTSGPGTQYF. The CDR3 region has the DNA TGTGCCAGCAGTTCGACTAGCGGCCCCGGGACGCAGTATTTT. The chain has TRBV11-2 and TRBJ2-3; TRBD2 agrees at 9 bases. V gave up 6 bases and J gave up 9 bases; unmatched junction bases: 10. The CDR3 covers 14 residues. Germline CDR1 reads SGHAT; CDR2 reads FQNNGV.

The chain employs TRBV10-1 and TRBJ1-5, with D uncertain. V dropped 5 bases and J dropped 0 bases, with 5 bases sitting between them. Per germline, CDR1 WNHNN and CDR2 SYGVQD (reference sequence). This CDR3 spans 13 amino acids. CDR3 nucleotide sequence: TGCGCCAGCAGTCAGGATAGCAATCAGCCCCAGCATTTT. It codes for CASSQDSNQPQHF.

The CDR3 DNA is TGTGCCAGCAGCCCGATTGGGGGTTATGGCTACACCTTC. It translates to CASSPIGGYGYTF. V usage is TRBV7-6 and J usage is TRBJ1-2; D might be TRBD1 (5 bases). The V gene's germline CDR1 is SGHVS and CDR2 FNYEAQ. Trimming left V 5 bases short and J 5 bases short, with 12 bases between. This CDR3 has 13 amino acids.

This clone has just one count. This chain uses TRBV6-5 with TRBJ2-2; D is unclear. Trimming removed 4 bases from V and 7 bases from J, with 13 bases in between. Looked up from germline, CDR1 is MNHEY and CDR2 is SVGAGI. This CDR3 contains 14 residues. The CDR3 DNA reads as TGTGCCAGCAGTTTACTGTCCCGGCACGGGGAGCTGTTTTTT. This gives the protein CASSLLSRHGELFF.

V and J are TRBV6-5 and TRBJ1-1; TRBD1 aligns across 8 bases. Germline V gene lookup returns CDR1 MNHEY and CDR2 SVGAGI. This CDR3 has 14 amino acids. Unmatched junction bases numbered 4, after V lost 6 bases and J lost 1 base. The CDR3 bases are TGTGCCAGCAGCCGAGGACAGGGGAACACTGAAGCTTTCTTT. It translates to CASSRGQGNTEAFF.

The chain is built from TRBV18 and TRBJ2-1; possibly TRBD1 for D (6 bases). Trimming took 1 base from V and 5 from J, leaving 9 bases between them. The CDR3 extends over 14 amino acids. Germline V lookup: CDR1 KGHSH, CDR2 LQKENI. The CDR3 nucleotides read TGTGCCAGCTCACCACAGCGACAGGACAATGAGCAGTTCTTC. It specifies CASSPQRQDNEQFF.

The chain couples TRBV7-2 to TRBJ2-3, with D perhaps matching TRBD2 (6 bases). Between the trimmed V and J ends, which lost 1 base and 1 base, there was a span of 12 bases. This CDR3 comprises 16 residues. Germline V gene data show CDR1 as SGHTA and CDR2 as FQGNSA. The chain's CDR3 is CASSLDGRGGTDTQYF. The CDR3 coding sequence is TGTGCCAGCAGCTTAGATGGGCGGGGTGGCACAGATACGCAGTATTTT. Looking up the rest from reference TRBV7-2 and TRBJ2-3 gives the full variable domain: GAGVSQSPSNKVTEKGKDVELRCDPISGHTALYWYRQSLGQGLEFLIYFQGNSAPDKSGLPSDRFSAERTGGSVSTLTIQRTQQEDSAVYLCASSLDGRGGTDTQYFGPGTRLTVL.

Here the CDR3 DNA reads TGTGCCAGCAGCTCCGCGGCGAGTCCCAATGAGCAGTTCTTC. This codes for CASSSAASPNEQFF. The chain carries TRBV11-3 and TRBJ2-1; D unresolved. The V gene's germline CDR1 is SGHNT and CDR2 YENEEA. The CDR3 consists of 14 residues. The V and J ends lost 4 bases and 6 bases respectively, with 13 bases between them.

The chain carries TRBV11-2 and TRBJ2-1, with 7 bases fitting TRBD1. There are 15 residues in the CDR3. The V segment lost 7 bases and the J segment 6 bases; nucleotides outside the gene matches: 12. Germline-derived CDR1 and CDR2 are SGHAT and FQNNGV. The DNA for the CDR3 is TGTGCCAGCAACTTCCGTCAGGGGGTGATCAATGAGCAGTTCTTC. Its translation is CASNFRQGVINEQFF.

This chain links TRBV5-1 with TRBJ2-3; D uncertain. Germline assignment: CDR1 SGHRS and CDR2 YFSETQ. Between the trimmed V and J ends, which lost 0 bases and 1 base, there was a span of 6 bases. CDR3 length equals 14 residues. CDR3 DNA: TGCGCCAGCAGCTTGGTGCCCCGCACAGATACGCAGTATTTT. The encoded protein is CASSLVPRTDTQYF.

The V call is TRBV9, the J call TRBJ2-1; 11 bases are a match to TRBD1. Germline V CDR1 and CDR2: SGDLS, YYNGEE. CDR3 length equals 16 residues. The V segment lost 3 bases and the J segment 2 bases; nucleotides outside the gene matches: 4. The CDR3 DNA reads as TGTGCCAGCAGCGCGATGGGACAGGGGGCCTACAATGAGCAGTTCTTC. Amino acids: CASSAMGQGAYNEQFF.

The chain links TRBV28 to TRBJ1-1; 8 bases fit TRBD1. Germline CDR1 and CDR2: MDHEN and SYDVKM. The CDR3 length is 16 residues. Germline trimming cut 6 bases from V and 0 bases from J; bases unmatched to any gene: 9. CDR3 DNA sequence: TGTGCCAGCAGGACCCGGAGGACAGGGATGAACACTGAAGCTTTCTTT. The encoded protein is CASRTRRTGMNTEAFF.

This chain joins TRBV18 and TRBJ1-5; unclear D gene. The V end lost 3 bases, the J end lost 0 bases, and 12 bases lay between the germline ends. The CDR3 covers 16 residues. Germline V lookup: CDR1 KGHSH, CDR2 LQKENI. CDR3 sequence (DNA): TGTGCCAGCTCACCGGAGGAAGGGAATAGCAATCAGCCCCAGCATTTT. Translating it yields CASSPEEGNSNQPQHF.

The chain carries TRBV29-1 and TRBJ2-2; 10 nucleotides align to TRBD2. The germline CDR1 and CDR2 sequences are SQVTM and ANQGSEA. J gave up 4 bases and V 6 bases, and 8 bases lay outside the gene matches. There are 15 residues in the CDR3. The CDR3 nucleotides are TGCAGCGTCGAGGGACTAGCGCCTGGCACCGGGGAGCTGTTTTTT. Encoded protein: CSVEGLAPGTGELFF.

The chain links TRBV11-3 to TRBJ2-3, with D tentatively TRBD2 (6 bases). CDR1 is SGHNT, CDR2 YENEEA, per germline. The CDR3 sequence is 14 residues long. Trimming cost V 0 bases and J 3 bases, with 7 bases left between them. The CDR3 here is CASSLEGGTDTQYF. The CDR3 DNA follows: TGTGCCAGCAGCTTAGAAGGAGGGACAGATACGCAGTATTTT.

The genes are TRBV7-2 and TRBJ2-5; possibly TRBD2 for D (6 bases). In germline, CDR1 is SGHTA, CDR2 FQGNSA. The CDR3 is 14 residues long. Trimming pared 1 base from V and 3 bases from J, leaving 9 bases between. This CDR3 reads CASSLVWGEETQYF. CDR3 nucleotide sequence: TGTGCCAGCAGCTTAGTTTGGGGGGAAGAGACCCAGTACTTC.

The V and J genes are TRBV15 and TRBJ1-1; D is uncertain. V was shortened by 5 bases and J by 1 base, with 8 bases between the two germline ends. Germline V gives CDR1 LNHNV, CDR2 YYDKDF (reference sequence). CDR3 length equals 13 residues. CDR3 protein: CATSAGRNTEAFF. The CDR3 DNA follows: TGTGCCACCAGCGCAGGACGGAACACTGAAGCTTTCTTT.

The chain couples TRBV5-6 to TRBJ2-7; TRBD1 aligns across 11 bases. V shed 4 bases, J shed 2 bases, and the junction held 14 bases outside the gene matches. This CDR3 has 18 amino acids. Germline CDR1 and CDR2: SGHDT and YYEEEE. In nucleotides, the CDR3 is TGTGCCAGCAGCGCCGGGACAGGGGGGCTAGCGGTTCCCTACGAGCAGTACTTC. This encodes CASSAGTGGLAVPYEQYF.

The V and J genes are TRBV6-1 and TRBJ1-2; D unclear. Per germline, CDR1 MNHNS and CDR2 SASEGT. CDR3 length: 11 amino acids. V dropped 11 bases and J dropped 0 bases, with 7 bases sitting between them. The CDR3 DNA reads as TGTGCCTCGACGGCTAACTATGGCTACACCTTC. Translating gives CASTANYGYTF.

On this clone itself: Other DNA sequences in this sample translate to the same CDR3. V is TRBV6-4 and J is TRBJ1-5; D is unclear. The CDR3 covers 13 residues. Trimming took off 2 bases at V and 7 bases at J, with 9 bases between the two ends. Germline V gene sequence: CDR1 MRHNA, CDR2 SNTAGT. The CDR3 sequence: CASSDREPQPQHF. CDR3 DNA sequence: TGTGCCAGCAGTGACAGGGAGCCCCAGCCCCAGCATTTT.

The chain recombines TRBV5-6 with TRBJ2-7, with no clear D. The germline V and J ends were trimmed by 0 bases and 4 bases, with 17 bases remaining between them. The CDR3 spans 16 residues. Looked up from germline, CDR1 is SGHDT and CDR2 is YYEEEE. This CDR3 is CASSLGRDMVWYEQYF. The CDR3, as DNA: TGTGCCAGCAGCTTGGGTCGTGACATGGTATGGTACGAGCAGTACTTC. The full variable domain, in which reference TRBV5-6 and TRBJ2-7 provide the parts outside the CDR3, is DAGVTQSPTHLIKTRGQQVTLRCSPKSGHDTVSWYQQALGQGPQFIFQYYEEEERQRGNFPDRFSGHQFPNYSSELNVNALLLGDSALYLCASSLGRDMVWYEQYFGPGTRLTVT.

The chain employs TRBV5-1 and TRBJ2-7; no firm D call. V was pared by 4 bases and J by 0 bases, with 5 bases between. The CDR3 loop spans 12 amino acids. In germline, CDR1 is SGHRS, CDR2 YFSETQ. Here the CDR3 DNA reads TGCGCCAGCAGCGTATCCTCCTACGAGCAGTACTTC. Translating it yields CASSVSSYEQYF.

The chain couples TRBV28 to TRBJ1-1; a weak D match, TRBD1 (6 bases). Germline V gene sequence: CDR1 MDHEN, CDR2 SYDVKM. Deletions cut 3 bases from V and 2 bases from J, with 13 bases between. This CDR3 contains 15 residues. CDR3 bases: TGTGCCAGCAGTTTCACAGGGATTGAAAACACTGAAGCTTTCTTT. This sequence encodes CASSFTGIENTEAFF.

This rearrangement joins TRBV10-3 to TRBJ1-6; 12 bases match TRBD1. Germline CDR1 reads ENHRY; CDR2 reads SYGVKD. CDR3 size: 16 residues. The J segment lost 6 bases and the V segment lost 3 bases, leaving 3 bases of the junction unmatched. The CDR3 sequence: CAISDGTGGFNSPLHF. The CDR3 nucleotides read TGTGCCATCAGTGATGGGACAGGGGGCTTTAATTCACCCCTCCACTTT.

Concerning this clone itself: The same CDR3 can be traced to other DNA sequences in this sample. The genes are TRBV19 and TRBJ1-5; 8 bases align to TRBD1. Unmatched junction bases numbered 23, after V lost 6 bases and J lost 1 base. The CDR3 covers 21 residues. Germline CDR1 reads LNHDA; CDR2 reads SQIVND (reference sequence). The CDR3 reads CASSIKVGRTGYVVSNQPQHF. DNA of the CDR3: TGTGCCAGTAGCATTAAGGTGGGTCGGACAGGGTACGTCGTGAGCAATCAGCCCCAGCATTTT.

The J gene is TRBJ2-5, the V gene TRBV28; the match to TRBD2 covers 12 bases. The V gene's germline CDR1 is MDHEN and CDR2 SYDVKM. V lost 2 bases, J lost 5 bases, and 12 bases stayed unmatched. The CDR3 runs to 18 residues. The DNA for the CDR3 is TGTGCCAGCAGTTTAGCCGATCTAGCGGGAGGGCCCTATGAGACCCAGTACTTC. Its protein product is CASSLADLAGGPYETQYF. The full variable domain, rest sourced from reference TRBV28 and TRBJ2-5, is DVKVTQSSRYLVKRTGEKVFLECVQDMDHENMFWYRQDPGLGLRLIYFSYDVKMKEKGDIPEGYSVSREKKERFSLILESASTNQTSMYLCASSLADLAGGPYETQYFGPGTRLLVL.